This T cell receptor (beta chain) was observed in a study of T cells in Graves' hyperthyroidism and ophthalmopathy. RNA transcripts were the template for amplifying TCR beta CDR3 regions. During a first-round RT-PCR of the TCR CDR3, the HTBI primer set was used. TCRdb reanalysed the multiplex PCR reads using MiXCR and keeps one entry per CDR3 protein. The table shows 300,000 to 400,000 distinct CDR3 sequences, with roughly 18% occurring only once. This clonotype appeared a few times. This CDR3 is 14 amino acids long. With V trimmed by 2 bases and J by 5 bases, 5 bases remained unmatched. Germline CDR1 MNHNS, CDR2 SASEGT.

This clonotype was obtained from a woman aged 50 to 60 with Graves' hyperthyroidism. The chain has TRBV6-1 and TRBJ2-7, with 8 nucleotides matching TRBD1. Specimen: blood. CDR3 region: CASSETAGGHEQYF. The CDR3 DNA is TGTGCCAGCAGTGAAACGGCAGGGGGCCACGAGCAGTACTTC.